This T cell receptor beta chain comes out of a study of cytomegalovirus exposure and HLA in healthy donors. CDR3 length: 15 amino acids. Per the germline V gene, CDR1 is SGHRS and CDR2 is YFSETQ. Germline trimming cut 6 bases from V and 2 bases from J; bases unmatched to any gene: 7. Clones were sequenced by immunoSEQ multiplex PCR, and TCRdb holds only the in-frame ones, with some missing. The repertoire holds roughly 180,000 clones, with around nine tenths as singletons. Overall study results and limits: Associated with cytomegalovirus, according to the listing, were around 160 TCR beta chains. The dataset shows that most TCR sequences were rare, while some public TCRs occurred in many donors. According to reports, the classifier identified cytomegalovirus status with high specificity and sensitivity.

As regards this clone: Its specificity is unknown.

The sequence was collected from a man aged 25-45 years in good health and CMV-seropositive. The sample consisted of PBMCs. The gene calls are TRBV5-1 and TRBJ2-5; 10 bases are a match to TRBD2. The CDR3: CASKVSGGAQETQYF. DNA of the CDR3: TGCGCCAGCAAAGTGAGCGGGGGGGCTCAAGAGACCCAGTACTTC.